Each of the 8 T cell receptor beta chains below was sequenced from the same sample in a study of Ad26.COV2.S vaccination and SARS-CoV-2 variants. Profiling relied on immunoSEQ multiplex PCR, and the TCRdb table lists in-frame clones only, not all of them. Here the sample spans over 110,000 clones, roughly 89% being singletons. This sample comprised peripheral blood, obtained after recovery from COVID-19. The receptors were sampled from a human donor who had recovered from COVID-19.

CDR3 coding DNA: TGTGCCAGCAGCTTAGATTTCGACGAGGAGACCCAGTACTTC. Translating gives CASSLDFDEETQYF. The rearrangement links TRBV11-2 to TRBJ2-5; D unclear. In germline, CDR1 is SGHAT, CDR2 FQNNGV. V was shortened by 0 bases and J by 5 bases, with 10 bases between the two germline ends. The CDR3 runs 14 residues.

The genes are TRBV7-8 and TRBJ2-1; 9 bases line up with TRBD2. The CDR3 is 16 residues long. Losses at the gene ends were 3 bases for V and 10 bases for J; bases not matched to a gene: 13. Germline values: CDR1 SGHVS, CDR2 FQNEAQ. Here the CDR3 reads CASSFERLAASREQFF. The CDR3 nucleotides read TGTGCCAGCAGCTTCGAAAGACTAGCGGCCAGTCGCGAGCAGTTCTTC. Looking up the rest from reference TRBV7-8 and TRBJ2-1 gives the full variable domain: GAGVSQSPRYKVAKRGQDVALRCDPISGHVSLFWYQQALGQGPEFLTYFQNEAQLDKSGLPSDRFFAERPEGSVSTLKIQRTQQEDSAVYLCASSFERLAASREQFFGPGTRLTVL.

For the CDR3, the DNA is TGTGCCAGCAGCCGGACAGACCGTAGCAATCAGCCCCAGCATTTT. Amino acid sequence: CASSRTDRSNQPQHF. The gene calls are TRBV21-1 and TRBJ1-5; TRBD1, the D gene given by the table, was not confirmed from the DNA. TRBV21-1 is noted as a pseudogene. The CDR3 runs 15 residues.

CDR3 sequence: CASSEARREAFF. CDR3 DNA sequence: TGTGCCAGCAGTGAAGCTAGAAGAGAAGCTTTCTTT. The chain joins TRBV6-1 to TRBJ1-1; D remains ambiguous. Germline V CDR1 and CDR2: MNHNS, SASEGT. CDR3 length equals 12 residues. Trimming cost V 0 bases and J 8 bases, with 7 bases left between them.

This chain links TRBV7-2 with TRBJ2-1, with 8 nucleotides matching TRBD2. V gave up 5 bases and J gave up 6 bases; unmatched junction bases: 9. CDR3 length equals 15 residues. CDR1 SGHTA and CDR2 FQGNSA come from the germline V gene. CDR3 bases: TGTGCCAGCAGCACCCCTTCCGGGGGGGGCAATGAGCAGTTCTTC. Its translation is CASSTPSGGGNEQFF. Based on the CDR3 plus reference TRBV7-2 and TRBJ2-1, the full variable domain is GAGVSQSPSNKVTEKGKDVELRCDPISGHTALYWYRQSLGQGLEFLIYFQGNSAPDKSGLPSDRFSAERTGGSVSTLTIQRTQQEDSAVYLCASSTPSGGGNEQFFGPGTRLTVL.

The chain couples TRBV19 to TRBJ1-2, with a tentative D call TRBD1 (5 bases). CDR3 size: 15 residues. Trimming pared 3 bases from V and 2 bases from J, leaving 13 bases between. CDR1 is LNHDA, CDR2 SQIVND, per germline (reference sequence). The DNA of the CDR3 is TGTGCCAGTAGTATGGTCCCAGGGACCAACTATGGCTACACCTTC. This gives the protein CASSMVPGTNYGYTF.

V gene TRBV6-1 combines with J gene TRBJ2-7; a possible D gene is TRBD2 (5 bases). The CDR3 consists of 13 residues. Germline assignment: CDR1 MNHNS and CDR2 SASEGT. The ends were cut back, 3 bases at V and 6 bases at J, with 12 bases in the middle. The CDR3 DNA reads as TGTGCCAGCAGTGACGGGGATGGGAGCGAGCAGTACTTC. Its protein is CASSDGDGSEQYF.

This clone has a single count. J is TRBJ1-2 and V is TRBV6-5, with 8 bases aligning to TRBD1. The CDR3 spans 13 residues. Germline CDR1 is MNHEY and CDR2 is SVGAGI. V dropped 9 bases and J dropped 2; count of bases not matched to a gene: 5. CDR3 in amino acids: CASRTGLNYGYTF. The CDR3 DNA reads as TGTGCCAGTCGGACAGGGCTGAACTATGGCTACACCTTC.